This section outlines one T cell receptor (beta chain) sequence together with its context. This specimen belongs to a study of cytomegalovirus exposure and HLA in healthy donors. The ends were cut back, 8 bases at V and 4 bases at J, with 14 bases in the middle. CDR3 length: 14 amino acids. Germline V gene sequence: CDR1 SNHLY, CDR2 FYNNEI. 13 Jbeta primers and 60 Vbeta primers were used for the PCR. Libraries were prepared by immunoSEQ multiplex PCR; TCRdb keeps only in-frame clonotypes and omits some of them. The sample contains about 150,000 clones, approximately 63% of which appear only once. This TCR was sampled from a woman aged 55-75 years in good health and CMV-seropositive. The sample comprised PBMCs. This chain joins TRBV2 and TRBJ1-4, with D unclear. The CDR3 region has the DNA TGTGCCAGCGGCAGTGGGCCCCTTAATGAAAAACTGTTTTTT. This codes for CASGSGPLNEKLFF.